This TCR beta chain originates from a study of blood T cell repertoires in COVID-19 (dated by TCRdb to the early 2020s). Looking at the study overall: Samples covering the acute and convalescent phases of COVID-19 were provided by collaborators in the United States, Italy and Spain. Where available, HLA class I and class II types were taken from metadata supplied by the sample provider and were not determined by assay-based typing. The repertoires were made available in a free public database intended to serve as a resource for research on the immune response to SARS-CoV-2. Deeply sampled blood TCRbeta repertoires from subjects exposed to, actively infected with, or recovered from COVID-19 were included in the dataset. Nearly every sample came with metadata listing a de-identified subject ID, COVID-19 status, age in years and sex. Samples were obtained from the ongoing ImmuneRACE study (first 160 participants) and from over 1,000 subjects provided by 6 global collaborators. The prospective study material was composed of cDNA or gDNA derived from T cells, B-cell-depleted T cells, or PBMCs. General conclusions and limits of the study: Clinical and demographic metadata were provided uncurated, with the amount varying by source and participant.

The CDR3, from cysteine to phenylalanine, totals 13 residues. Here the CDR3 DNA is all that survives: 39 bases in frame from base 1. The junction carries 20 bases between V and J, which are trimmed by 10 bases and 8 bases respectively. TCRbeta CDR3 regions were amplified from genomic DNA by means of the immunoSEQ Assay, a bias-controlled multiplex PCR. As for how the authors treated the data: The number of nucleated cells in each sample was estimated by amplification of reference gene primers within the assay. To quantify the absolute abundance of each unique TCRbeta CDR3 rearrangement, sequence reads were collapsed and filtered. Productive Simpson clonality was computed per sample as the square root of Simpson's diversity index over productive rearrangements. This immuneACCESS table, as held by TCRdb, lists in-frame sequences with V and J called but not all clones. Of the missing ones, under half trace to an unresolved V gene in checked studies; the others have no known cause. D and trimming were read from the DNA, whereas the V and J calls and clone size are those reported in that table. The sample data list some 140,000 clones, and roughly 80% of these were observed just once. The ten largest clones capture around 2.7% of the sample.

As to this clone: Its antigen specificity is not known. Per-nucleotide qualities are absent, and no much larger clonotype sits a single base away.

Each collaborating institution followed its own protocols to collect whole blood in K2EDTA tubes. For TCRbeta analysis, collaborators shipped samples as frozen whole blood, isolated PBMCs, or DNA extracted from either of those sample types. What was sequenced was peripheral blood. The TCR sequence derives from a woman older than 75 with acute or convalescent COVID-19. The chain is assembled from TRBV12-3 or TRBV12-4 and TRBJ1-2, with the identity of the D gene unclear. CDR3 protein: CAKSGVFLGGYTF. The DNA reads as follows: TGTGCCAAATCCGGGGTTTTTCTAGGAGGCTACACCTTC.